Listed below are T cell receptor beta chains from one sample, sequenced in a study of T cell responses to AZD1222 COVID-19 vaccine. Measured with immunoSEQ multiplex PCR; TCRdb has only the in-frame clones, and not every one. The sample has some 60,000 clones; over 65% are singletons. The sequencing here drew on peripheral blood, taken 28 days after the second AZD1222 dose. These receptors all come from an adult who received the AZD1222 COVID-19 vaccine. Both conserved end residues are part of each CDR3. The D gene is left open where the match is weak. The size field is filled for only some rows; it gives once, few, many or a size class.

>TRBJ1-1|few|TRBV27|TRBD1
CASSSTATGGAFTEAFF
TGTGCCAGCAGTTCGACCGCGACAGGGGGCGCGTTCACTGAAGCTTTCTTT
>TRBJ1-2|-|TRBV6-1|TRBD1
CASSEATGAGGYTF
TGTGCCAGCAGTGAAGCGACAGGGGCCGGTGGCTACACCTTC
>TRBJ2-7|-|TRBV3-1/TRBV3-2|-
CASSRRGTHEEQYF
TGTGCCAGCAGCCGACGAGGGACCCACGAAGAGCAGTACTTC
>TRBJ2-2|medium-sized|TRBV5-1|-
CASSLIQFGGSGELFF
TGCGCCAGCAGCTTGATACAGTTCGGAGGCTCCGGGGAGCTGTTTTTT
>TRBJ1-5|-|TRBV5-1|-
CASPGRTRENKPQHF
TGCGCCAGTCCTGGACGGACGAGGGAGAATAAGCCCCAGCATTTT
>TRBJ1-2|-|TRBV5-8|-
CASSFTLISTGKRDGYTF
TGTGCCAGCAGCTTCACCCTAATTTCGACGGGGAAGAGAGATGGCTACACCTTC
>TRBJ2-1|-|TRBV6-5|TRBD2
CAIRRGGMNEQFF
TGTGCCATCCGGCGGGGGGGCATGAATGAGCAGTTCTTC
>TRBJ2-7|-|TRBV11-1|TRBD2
CASSHGRGAYEQYF
TGTGCCAGCAGCCACGGACGGGGGGCCTACGAGCAGTACTTC
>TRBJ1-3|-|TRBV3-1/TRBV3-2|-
CASSQGDIGNTIYF
TGTGCCAGCAGCCAAGGGGACATCGGAAACACCATATATTTT
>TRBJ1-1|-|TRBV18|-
CASSTTADTEAFF
TGTGCCAGCTCAACTACAGCAGACACTGAAGCTTTCTTT
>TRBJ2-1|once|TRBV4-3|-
CASSQDSQFNEQFF
TGCGCCAGCAGCCAAGATTCCCAGTTCAATGAGCAGTTCTTC
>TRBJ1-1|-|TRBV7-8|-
CASSLQGNTEAFF
TGTGCCAGCAGCCTACAGGGGAACACTGAAGCTTTCTTT
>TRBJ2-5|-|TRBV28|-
CASSSRETQYF
TGTGCCAGCAGTTCCAGGGAGACCCAGTACTTC
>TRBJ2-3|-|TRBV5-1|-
CASSLGRNTDTQYF
TGCGCCAGCAGCTTGGGTAGGAACACAGATACGCAGTATTTT
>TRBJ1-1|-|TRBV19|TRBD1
CASSRGWRTGRQGAFF
TGTGCCAGTAGTAGGGGCTGGCGGACAGGGAGGCAGGGAGCTTTCTTT
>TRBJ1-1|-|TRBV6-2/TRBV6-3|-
CASSYAGRGRTEAFF
TGTGCCAGCAGTTACGCAGGACGGGGGAGGACTGAAGCTTTCTTT
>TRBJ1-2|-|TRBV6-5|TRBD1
CASSYSGDSQGGYTF
TGTGCCAGCAGTTACTCAGGGGACAGCCAGGGTGGCTACACCTTC
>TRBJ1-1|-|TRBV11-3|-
CASTRDSYTEAFF
TGTGCCAGCACTCGAGACAGCTACACTGAAGCTTTCTTT
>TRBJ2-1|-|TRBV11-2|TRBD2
CASSLEGGGYNEQFF
TGTGCCAGCAGCTTAGAGGGCGGGGGCTACAATGAGCAGTTCTTC
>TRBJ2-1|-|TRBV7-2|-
CASSPVAASSYNEQFF
TGTGCCAGCAGCCCGGTGGCGGCAAGCTCCTACAATGAGCAGTTCTTC
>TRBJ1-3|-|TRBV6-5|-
CASSYSPGTSGNTIYF
TGTGCCAGCAGTTATAGTCCAGGAACCTCTGGAAACACCATATATTTT
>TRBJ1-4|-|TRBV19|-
CASSRQGRDEKLFF
TGTGCCAGTAGTCGGCAGGGGCGGGATGAAAAACTGTTTTTT